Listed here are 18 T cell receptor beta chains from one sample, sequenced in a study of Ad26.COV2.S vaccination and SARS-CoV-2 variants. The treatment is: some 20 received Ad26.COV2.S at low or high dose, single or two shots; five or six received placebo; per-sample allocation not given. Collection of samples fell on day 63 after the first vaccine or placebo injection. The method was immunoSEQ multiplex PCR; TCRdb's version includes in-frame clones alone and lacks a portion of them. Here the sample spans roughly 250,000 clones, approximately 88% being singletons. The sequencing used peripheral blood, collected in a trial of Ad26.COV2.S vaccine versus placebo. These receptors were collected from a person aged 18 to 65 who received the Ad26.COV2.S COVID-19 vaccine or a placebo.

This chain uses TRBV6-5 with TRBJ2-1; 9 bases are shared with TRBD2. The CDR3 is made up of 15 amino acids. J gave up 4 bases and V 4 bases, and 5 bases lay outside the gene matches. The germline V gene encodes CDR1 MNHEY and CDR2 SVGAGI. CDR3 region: CASSSLTSGYNEQFF. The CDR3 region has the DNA TGTGCCAGCAGTTCTTTGACTAGCGGATACAATGAGCAGTTCTTC.

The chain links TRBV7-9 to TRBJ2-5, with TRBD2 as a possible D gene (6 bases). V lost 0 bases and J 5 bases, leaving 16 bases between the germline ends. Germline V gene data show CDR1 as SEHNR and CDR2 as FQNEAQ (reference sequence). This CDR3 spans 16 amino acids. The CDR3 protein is CASSLALTTRGETQYF. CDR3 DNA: TGTGCCAGCAGCTTAGCCCTAACGACTAGGGGTGAGACCCAGTACTTC.

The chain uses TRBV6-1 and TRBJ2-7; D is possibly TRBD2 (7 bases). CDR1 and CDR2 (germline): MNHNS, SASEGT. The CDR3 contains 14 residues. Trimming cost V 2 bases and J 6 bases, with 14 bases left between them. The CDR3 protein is CASSELGGGAEQYF. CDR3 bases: TGTGCCAGCAGTGAATTGGGGGGGGGCGCCGAGCAGTACTTC.

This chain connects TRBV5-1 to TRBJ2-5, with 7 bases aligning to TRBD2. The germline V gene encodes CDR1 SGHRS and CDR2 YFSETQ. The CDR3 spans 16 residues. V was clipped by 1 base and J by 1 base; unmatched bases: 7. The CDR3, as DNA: TGCGCCAGCAGCTTGTACGCTAGCGGAAGCCAAGAGACCCAGTACTTC. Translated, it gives CASSLYASGSQETQYF.

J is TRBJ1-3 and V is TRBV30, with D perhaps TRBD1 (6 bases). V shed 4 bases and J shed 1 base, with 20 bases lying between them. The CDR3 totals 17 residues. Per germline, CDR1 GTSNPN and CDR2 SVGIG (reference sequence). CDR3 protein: CAWNPWGGPGSGNTIYF. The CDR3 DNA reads TGTGCCTGGAACCCTTGGGGGGGGCCAGGTTCTGGAAACACCATATATTTT.

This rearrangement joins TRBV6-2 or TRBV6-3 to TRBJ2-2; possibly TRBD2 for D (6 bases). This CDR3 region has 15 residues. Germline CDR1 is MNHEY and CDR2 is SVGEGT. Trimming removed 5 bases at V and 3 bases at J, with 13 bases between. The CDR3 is CASSPAGADTGELFF. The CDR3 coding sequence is TGTGCCAGCAGTCCAGCGGGTGCGGACACCGGGGAGCTGTTTTTT.

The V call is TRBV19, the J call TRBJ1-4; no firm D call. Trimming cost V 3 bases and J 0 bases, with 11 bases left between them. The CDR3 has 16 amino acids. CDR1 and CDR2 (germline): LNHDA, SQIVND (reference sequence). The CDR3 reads CASSIRRAATNEKLFF. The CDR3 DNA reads TGTGCCAGTAGTATTAGGAGGGCAGCAACTAATGAAAAACTGTTTTTT.

Here the CDR3 reads CASSQDNGPSEQYF. The CDR3 region has the DNA TGTGCCAGCAGCCAAGATAACGGACCTAGCGAGCAGTACTTC. This rearrangement joins TRBV3-1 (or the pseudogene TRBV3-2) to TRBJ2-7; D is unresolved. The length of the CDR3 is 14 residues. The germline V gene encodes CDR1 LGHDT and CDR2 YNNKEL (reference sequence). The ends were cut back, 0 bases at V and 6 bases at J, with 12 bases in the middle.

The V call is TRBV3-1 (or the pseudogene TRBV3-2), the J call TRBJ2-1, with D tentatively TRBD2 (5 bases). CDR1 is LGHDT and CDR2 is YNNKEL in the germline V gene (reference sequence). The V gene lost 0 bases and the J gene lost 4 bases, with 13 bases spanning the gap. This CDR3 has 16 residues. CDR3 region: CASSQDTSGYYNEQFF. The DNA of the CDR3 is TGTGCCAGCAGCCAAGATACGAGCGGCTATTACAATGAGCAGTTCTTC.

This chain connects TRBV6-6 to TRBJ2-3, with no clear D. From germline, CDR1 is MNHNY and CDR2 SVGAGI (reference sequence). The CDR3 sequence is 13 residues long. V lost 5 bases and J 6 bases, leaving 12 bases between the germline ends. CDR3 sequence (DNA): TGTGCCAGCAGTACCACCGGTGGGGATACGCAGTATTTT. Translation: CASSTTGGDTQYF.

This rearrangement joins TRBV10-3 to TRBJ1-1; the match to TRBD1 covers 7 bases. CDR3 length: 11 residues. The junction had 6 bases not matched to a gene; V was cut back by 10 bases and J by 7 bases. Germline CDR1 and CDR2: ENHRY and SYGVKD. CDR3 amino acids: CASRQGDEAFF. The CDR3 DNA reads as TGTGCCAGCCGACAGGGCGATGAAGCTTTCTTT.

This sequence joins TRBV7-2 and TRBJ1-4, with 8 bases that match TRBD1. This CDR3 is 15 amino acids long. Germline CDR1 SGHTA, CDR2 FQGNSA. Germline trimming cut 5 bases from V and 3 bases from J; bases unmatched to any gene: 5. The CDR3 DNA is TGTGCCAGCAGCGCCAGGGGGCGGGCTAATGAAAAACTGTTTTTT. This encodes CASSARGRANEKLFF.

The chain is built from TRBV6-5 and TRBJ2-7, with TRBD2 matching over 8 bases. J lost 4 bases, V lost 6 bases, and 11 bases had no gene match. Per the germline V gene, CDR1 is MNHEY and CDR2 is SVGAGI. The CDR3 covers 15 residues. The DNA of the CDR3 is TGTGCCAGCAGCTTACGAGGGACTAGGCCATACGAGCAGTACTTC. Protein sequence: CASSLRGTRPYEQYF.

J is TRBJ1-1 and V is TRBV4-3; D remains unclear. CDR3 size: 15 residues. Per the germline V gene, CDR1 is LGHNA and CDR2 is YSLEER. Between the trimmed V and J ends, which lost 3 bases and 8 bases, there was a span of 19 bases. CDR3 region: CASSHKPREHSEAFF. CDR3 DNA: TGCGCCAGCAGCCATAAACCTAGGGAACATTCCGAAGCTTTCTTT.

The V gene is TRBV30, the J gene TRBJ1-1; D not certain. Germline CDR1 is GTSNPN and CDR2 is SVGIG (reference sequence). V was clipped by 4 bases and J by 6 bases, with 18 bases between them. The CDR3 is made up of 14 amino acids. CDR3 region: CAWIKARLRAEAFF. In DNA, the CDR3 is TGTGCCTGGATAAAGGCCAGGCTAAGGGCTGAAGCTTTCTTT.

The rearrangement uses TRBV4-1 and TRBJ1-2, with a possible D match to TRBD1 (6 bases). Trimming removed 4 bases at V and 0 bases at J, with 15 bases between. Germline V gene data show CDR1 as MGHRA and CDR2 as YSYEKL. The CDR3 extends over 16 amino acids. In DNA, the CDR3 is TGCGCCAGCAGCCTATCGGGGGCTAGATCTAACTATGGCTACACCTTC. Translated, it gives CASSLSGARSNYGYTF.

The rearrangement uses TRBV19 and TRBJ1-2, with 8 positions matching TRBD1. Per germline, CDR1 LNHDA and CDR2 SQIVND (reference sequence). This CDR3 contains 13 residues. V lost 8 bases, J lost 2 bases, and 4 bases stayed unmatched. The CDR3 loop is CASGRQGNYGYTF. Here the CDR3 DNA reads TGTGCCAGTGGTCGACAGGGGAACTATGGCTACACCTTC. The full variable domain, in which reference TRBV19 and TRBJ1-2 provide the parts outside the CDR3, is DGGITQSPKYLFRKEGQNVTLSCEQNLNHDAMYWYRQDPGQGLRLIYYSQIVNDFQKGDIAEGYSVSREKKESFPLTVTSAQKNPTAFYLCASGRQGNYGYTFGSGTRLTVV.

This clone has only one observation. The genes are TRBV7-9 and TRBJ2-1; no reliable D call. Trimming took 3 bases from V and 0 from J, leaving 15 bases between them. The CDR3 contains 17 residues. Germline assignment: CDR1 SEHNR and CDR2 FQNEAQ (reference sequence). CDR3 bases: TGTGCCAGCAGCTTGAACAGCGCCCGGAGCTCCTACAATGAGCAGTTCTTC. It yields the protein CASSLNSARSSYNEQFF.